This TCR beta chain derives from a study of blood T cell repertoires in COVID-19. Whole-study context: From the United States, Italy and Spain came samples of acute and convalescent COVID-19. In each case, the material was cDNA or gDNA derived from T cells, B-cell-depleted T cells, or PBMCs.

Followed over time, Seattle patients had been enrolled while infection was active. Source study methods: The authors estimated nucleated cell counts from reference gene primer amplification. Produced via immunoSEQ multiplex PCR; TCRdb's table is partial and in-frame only. Clone size and V and J calls were adopted from that table, with D and trimming inferred from the DNA. The sample contains around 260,000 clones, more than 85% of which appear only once. This receptor was obtained from a person aged 18-29 years with COVID-19, enrolled during active disease. The sample taken for sequencing was peripheral blood.

The CDR3 DNA sequence: TGTGCCAGCACCGGACAGGGCGAAGTATATGGCTACACCTTC. Translation gives CASTGQGEVYGYTF. V is TRBV5-4 and J is TRBJ1-2; 8 bases are a match to TRBD1. With 6 bases clipped from V and 5 bases from J, the junction kept 9 bases outside the gene matches. Per the germline V gene, CDR1 is SGHNT and CDR2 is YYREEE (reference sequence). This CDR3 spans 14 amino acids.